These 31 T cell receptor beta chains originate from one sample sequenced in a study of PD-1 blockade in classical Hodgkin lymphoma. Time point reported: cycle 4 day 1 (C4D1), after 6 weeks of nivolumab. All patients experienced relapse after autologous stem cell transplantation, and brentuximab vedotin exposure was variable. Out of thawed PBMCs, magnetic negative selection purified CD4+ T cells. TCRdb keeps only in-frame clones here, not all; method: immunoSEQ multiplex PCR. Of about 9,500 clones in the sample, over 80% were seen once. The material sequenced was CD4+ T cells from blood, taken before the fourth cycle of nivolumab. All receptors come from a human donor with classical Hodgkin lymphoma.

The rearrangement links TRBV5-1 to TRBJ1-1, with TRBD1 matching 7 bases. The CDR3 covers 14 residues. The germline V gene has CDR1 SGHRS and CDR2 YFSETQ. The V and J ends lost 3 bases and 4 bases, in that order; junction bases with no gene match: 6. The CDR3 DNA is TGCGCCAGCAGCTCGACAGGGACGAGCACTGAAGCTTTCTTT. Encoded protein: CASSSTGTSTEAFF.

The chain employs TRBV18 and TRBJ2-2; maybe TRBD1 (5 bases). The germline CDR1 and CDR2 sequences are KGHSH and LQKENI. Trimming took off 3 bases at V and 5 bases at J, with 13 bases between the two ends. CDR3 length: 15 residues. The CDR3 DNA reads TGTGCCAGCTCACCTCTAGGGGCCCGGACCGGGGAGCTGTTTTTT. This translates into CASSPLGARTGELFF. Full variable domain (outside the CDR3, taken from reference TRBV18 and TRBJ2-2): NAGVMQNPRHLVRRRGQEARLRCSPMKGHSHVYWYRQLPEEGLKFMVYLQKENIIDESGMPKERFSAEFPKEGPSILRIQQVVRGDSAAYFCASSPLGARTGELFFGEGSRLTVL.

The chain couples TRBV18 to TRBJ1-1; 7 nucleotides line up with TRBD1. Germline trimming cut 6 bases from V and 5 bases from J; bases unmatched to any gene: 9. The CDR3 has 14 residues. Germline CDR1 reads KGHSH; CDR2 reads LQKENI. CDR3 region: CASSQQTGSTEAFF. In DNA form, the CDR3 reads TGTGCCAGCTCCCAACAGACAGGGTCAACTGAAGCTTTCTTT.

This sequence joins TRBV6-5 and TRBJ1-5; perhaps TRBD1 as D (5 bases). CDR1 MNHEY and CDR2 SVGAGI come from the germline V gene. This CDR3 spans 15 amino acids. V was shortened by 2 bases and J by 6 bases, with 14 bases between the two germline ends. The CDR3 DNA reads TGTGCCAGCAGTTACGATGGGGCGCTTGGTCAGCCCCAGCATTTT. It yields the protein CASSYDGALGQPQHF.

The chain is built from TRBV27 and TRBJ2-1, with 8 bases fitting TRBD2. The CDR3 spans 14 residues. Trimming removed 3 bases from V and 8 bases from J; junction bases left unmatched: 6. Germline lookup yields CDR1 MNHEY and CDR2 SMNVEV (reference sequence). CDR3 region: CASSFGREEYEQFF. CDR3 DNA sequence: TGTGCCAGCAGTTTCGGGCGGGAGGAATATGAGCAGTTCTTC.

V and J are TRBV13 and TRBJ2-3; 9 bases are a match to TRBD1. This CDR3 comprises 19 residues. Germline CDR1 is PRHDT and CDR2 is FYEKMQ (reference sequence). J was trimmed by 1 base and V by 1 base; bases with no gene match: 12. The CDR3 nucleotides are TGTGCCAGCAGCTTAGTTGGGACAGGGCCGTTGTTTGGCACAGATACGCAGTATTTT. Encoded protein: CASSLVGTGPLFGTDTQYF. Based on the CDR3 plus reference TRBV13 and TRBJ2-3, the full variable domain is AAGVIQSPRHLIKEKRETATLKCYPIPRHDTVYWYQQGPGQDPQFLISFYEKMQSDKGSIPDRFSAQQFSDYHSELNMSSLELGDSALYFCASSLVGTGPLFGTDTQYFGPGTRLTVL.

The CDR3 DNA follows: TGTGCCAGCAGTAGGGGACACTCTGGAACCGGGGAGCTGTTTTTT. Protein: CASSRGHSGTGELFF. This rearrangement joins TRBV6-5 to TRBJ2-2; tentatively, D is TRBD1 (6 bases). Trimming left V 5 bases short and J 5 bases short, with 15 bases between. This CDR3 is 15 amino acids long. Germline loops: CDR1 MNHEY, CDR2 SVGAGI.

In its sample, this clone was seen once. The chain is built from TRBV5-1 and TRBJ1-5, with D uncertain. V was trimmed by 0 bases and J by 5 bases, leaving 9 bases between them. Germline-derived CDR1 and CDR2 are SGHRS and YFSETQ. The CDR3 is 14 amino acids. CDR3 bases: TGCGCCAGCAGCTTGGGCGGAAGTGATCAGCCCCAGCATTTT. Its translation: CASSLGGSDQPQHF.

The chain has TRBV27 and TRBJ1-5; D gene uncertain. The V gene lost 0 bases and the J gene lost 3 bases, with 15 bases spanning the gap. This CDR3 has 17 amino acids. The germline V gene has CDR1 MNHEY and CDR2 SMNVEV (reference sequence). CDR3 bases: TGTGCCAGCAGTTTATCGGCTGGGTTGGGAATCAATCAGCCCCAGCATTTT. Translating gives CASSLSAGLGINQPQHF.

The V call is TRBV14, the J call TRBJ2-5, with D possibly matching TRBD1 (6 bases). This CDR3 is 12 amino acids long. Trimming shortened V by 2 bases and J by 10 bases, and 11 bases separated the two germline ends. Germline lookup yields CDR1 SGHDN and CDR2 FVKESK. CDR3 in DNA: TGTGCCAGCAGCCAATTACAGGGAGACCAGTACTTC. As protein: CASSQLQGDQYF.

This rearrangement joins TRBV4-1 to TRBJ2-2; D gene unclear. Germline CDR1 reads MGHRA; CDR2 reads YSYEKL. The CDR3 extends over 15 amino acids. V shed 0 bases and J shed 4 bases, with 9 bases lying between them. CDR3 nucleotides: TGCGCCAGCAGCCAAGACAGGTTTAGCACCGGGGAGCTGTTTTTT. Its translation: CASSQDRFSTGELFF.

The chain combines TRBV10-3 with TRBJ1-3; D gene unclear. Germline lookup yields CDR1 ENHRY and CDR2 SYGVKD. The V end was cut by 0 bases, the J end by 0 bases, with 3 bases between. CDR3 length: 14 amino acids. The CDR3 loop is CAISESFSGNTIYF. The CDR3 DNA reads TGTGCCATCAGTGAGTCCTTCTCTGGAAACACCATATATTTT.

CDR3 DNA sequence: TGTGCCAGCATCCCCCGGGACAGGGGGTTTGGCTACACCTTC. Translation: CASIPRDRGFGYTF. The chain couples TRBV6-6 to TRBJ1-2, with 11 nucleotides matching TRBD1. CDR3 length: 14 amino acids. Germline CDR1 is MNHNY and CDR2 is SVGAGI (reference sequence). V trimming: 7 bases; J trimming: 7 bases; junction bases outside the gene matches: 8.

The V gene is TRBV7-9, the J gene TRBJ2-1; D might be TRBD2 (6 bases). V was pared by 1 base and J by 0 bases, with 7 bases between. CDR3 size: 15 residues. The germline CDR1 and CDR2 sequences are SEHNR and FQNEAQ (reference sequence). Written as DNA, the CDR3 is TGTGCCAGCAGCTTAGACGGGGGCTCCTACAATGAGCAGTTCTTC. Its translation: CASSLDGGSYNEQFF.

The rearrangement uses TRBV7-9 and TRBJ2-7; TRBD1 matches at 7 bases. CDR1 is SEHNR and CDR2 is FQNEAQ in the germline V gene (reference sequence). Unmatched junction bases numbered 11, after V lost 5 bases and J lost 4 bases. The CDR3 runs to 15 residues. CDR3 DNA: TGTGCCAGCAGCGGCAGGGGGTCATCACCTTACGAGCAGTACTTC. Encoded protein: CASSGRGSSPYEQYF.

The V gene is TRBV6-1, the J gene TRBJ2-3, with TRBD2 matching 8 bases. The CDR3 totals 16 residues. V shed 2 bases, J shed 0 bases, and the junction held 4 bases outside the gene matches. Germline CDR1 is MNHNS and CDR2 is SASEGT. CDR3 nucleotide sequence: TGTGCCAGCAGTGAAAAAGCGGGGGCGAGCACAGATACGCAGTATTTT. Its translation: CASSEKAGASTDTQYF.

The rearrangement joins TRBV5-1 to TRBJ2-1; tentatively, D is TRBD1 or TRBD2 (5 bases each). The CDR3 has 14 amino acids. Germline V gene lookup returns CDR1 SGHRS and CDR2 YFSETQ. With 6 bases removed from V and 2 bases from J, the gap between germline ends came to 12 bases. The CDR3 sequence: CASTTGTTYNEQFF. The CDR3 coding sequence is TGCGCCAGCACGACCGGGACGACCTACAATGAGCAGTTCTTC. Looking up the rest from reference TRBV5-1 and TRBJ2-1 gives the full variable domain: KAGVTQTPRYLIKTRGQQVTLSCSPISGHRSVSWYQQTPGQGLQFLFEYFSETQRNKGNFPGRFSGRQFSNSRSEMNVSTLELGDSALYLCASTTGTTYNEQFFGPGTRLTVL.

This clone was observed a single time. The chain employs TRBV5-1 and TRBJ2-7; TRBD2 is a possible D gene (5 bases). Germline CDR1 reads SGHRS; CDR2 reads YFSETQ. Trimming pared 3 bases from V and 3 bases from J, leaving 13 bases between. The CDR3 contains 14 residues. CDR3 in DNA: TGCGCCAGCAGCTCCCCTGACGGGGACTACGAGCAGTACTTC. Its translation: CASSSPDGDYEQYF.

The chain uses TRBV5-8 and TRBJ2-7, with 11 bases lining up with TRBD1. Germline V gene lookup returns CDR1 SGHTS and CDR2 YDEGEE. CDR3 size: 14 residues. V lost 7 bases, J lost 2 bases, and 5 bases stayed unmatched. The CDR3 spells CASGPDRGPYEQYF. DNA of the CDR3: TGTGCCAGCGGTCCGGACAGGGGGCCCTACGAGCAGTACTTC.

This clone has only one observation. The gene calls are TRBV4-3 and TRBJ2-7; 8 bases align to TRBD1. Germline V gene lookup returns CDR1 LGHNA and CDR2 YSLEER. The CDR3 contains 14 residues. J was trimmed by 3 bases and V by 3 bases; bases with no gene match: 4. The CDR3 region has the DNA TGCGCCAGCAGCCAGGACAGGGCTAACTACGAGCAGTACTTC. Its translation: CASSQDRANYEQYF.

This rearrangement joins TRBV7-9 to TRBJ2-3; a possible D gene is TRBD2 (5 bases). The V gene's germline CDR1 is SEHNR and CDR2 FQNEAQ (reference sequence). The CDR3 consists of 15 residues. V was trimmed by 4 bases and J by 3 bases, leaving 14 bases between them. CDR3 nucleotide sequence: TGTGCCAGCAGCTCGAGGACTGCTATTACAGATACGCAGTATTTT. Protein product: CASSSRTAITDTQYF.

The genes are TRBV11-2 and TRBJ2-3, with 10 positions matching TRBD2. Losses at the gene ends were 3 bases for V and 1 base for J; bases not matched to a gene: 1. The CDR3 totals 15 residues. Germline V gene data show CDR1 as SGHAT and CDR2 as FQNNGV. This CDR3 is CASSFGTSGTDTQYF. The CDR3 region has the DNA TGTGCCAGCAGCTTCGGGACTAGCGGCACAGATACGCAGTATTTT. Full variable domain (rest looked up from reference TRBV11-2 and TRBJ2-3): EAGVAQSPRYKIIEKRQSVAFWCNPISGHATLYWYQQILGQGPKLLIQFQNNGVVDDSQLPKDRFSAERLKGVDSTLKIQPAKLEDSAVYLCASSFGTSGTDTQYFGPGTRLTVL.

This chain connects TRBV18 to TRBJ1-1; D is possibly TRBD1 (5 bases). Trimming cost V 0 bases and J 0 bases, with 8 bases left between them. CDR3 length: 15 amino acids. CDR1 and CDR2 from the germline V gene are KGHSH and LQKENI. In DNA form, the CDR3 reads TGTGCCAGCTCACCACCCACAGGAGTGAACACTGAAGCTTTCTTT. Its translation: CASSPPTGVNTEAFF.

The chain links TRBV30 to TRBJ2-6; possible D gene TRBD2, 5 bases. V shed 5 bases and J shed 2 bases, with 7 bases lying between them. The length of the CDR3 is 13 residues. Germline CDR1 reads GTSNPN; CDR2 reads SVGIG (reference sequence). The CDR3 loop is CAWERAGANVLTF. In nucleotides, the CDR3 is TGTGCCTGGGAGAGGGCTGGGGCCAACGTCCTGACTTTC. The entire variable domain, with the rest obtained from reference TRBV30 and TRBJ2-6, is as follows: SQTIHQWPATLVQPVGSPLSLECTVEGTSNPNLYWYRQAAGRGLQLLFYSVGIGQISSEVPQNLSASRPQDRQFILSSKKLLLSDSGFYLCAWERAGANVLTFGAGSRLTVL.

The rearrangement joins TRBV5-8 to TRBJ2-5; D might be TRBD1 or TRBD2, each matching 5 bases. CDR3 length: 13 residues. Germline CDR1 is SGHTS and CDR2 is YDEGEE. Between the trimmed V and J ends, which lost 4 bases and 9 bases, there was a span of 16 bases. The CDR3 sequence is CASSPGPRIAQYF. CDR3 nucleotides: TGTGCCAGCAGCCCGGGACCTCGCATAGCCCAGTACTTC.

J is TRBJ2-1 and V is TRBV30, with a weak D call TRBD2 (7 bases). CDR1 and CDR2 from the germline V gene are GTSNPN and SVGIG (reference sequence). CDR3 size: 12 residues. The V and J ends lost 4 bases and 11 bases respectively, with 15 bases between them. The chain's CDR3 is CAWIIGGAKQFF. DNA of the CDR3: TGTGCCTGGATTATAGGGGGGGCCAAGCAGTTCTTC.

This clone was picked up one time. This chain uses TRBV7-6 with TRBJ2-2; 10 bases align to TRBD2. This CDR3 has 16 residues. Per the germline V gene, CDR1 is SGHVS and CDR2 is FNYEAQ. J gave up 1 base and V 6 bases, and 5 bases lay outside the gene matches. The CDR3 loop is CASRGLAGGNTGELFF. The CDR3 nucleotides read TGTGCCAGCAGAGGGTTAGCGGGAGGGAACACCGGGGAGCTGTTTTTT.

The CDR3 spells CASSRQGAGETEAFF. CDR3 DNA: TGCGCCAGCAGCCGACAGGGGGCAGGGGAAACTGAAGCTTTCTTT. The chain is built from TRBV5-1 and TRBJ1-1, with TRBD1 identical over 10 bases. This CDR3 has 15 amino acids. Trimming took 4 bases from V and 5 from J; bases not matched to a gene: 8. The germline gives CDR1 SGHRS, CDR2 YFSETQ. Based on the CDR3 plus reference TRBV5-1 and TRBJ1-1, the full variable domain is KAGVTQTPRYLIKTRGQQVTLSCSPISGHRSVSWYQQTPGQGLQFLFEYFSETQRNKGNFPGRFSGRQFSNSRSEMNVSTLELGDSALYLCASSRQGAGETEAFFGQGTRLTVV.

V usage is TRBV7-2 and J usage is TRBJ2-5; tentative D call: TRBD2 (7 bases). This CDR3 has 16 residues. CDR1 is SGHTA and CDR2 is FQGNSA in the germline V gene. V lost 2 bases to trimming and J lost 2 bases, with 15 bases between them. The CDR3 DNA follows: TGTGCCAGCAGCTTAATGGCGGGGGCAACGCAAGAGACCCAGTACTTC. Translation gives CASSLMAGATQETQYF.

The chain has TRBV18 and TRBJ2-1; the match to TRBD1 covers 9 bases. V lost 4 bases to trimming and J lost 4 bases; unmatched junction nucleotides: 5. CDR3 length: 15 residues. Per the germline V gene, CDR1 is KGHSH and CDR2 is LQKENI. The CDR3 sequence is CASSRDRVQYNEQFF. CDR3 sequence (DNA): TGTGCCAGCTCACGGGACAGGGTTCAATACAATGAGCAGTTCTTC. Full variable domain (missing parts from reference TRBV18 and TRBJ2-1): NAGVMQNPRHLVRRRGQEARLRCSPMKGHSHVYWYRQLPEEGLKFMVYLQKENIIDESGMPKERFSAEFPKEGPSILRIQQVVRGDSAAYFCASSRDRVQYNEQFFGPGTRLTVL.

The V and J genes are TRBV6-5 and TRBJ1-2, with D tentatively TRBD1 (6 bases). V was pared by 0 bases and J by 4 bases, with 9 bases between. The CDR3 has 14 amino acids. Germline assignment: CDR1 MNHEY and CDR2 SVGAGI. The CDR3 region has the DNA TGTGCCAGCAGTTACTCTGGGGGCCGCTATGGCTACACCTTC. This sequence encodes CASSYSGGRYGYTF.